Below, 3 T cell receptor beta chains from the same sample are listed, as sequenced in a study of control samples from healthy donors and cancer patients. TCRdb's table, derived via immunoSEQ multiplex PCR, lists solely in-frame clones and lacks some. This sample has approximately 130,000 clones; around 87% occur once, and the top ten carry about 8.7%. Sequencing was performed on blood. The receptor source for this set is a man aged 35 to 55 in good health.

The chain uses TRBV3-1 (or the pseudogene TRBV3-2) and TRBJ2-2; no clear D. CDR3 size: 13 residues. V dropped 6 bases and J dropped 6 bases, with 11 bases sitting between them. Germline V gives CDR1 LGHDT, CDR2 YNNKEL (reference sequence). CDR3 protein: CASRVVGAGELFF. The CDR3 DNA reads as TGTGCCAGCAGAGTTGTTGGGGCCGGGGAGCTGTTTTTT.

The chain uses TRBV4-1 and TRBJ1-1, with a tentative D call TRBD1 (5 bases). V shed 7 bases and J shed 5 bases, with 14 bases lying between them. The length of the CDR3 is 13 residues. Germline V gene sequence: CDR1 MGHRA, CDR2 YSYEKL. The CDR3 loop is CASKPGGRTEAFF. The CDR3 coding sequence is TGCGCCAGCAAACCGGGGGGTAGGACTGAAGCTTTCTTT.

This chain connects TRBV4-1 to TRBJ1-1, with TRBD1 identical over 9 bases. Germline V lookup: CDR1 MGHRA, CDR2 YSYEKL. The CDR3 is 17 amino acids. J lost 3 bases, V lost 4 bases, and 12 bases had no gene match. CDR3 bases: TGCGCCAGCAGCCTCCGCCCGGACAGGGGCCGGGACACTGAAGCTTTCTTT. This encodes CASSLRPDRGRDTEAFF.